Presented here are 9 T cell receptor beta chains from one specimen sequenced in a study of CD8+ T cells in alopecia areata. Reverse transcribed after extraction, RNA yielded cDNA as the sequencing template. Sequenced by immunoSEQ multiplex PCR; TCRdb stores in-frame clones only, minus some. The sample includes about 190,000 clones, less than 70% of them seen just once. Sample treatment: oral pan-JAK inhibitor, 5-10 mg twice daily. The source was CD4+ T cells sorted from blood, collected around week 50, from a patient treated with tofacitinib. All receptors derive from a human donor with alopecia areata.

The chain joins TRBV27 to TRBJ1-1; unclear D gene. This CDR3 spans 14 amino acids. V lost 2 bases to trimming and J lost 7 bases, with 14 bases between them. CDR1 is MNHEY, CDR2 SMNVEV, per germline (reference sequence). In DNA, the CDR3 is TGTGCCAGCAGTTTACGGCTGGGGAAGTATGAAGCTTTCTTT. Its protein product is CASSLRLGKYEAFF.

A few counts support this clone. The chain links TRBV29-1 to TRBJ1-2; tentative D call: TRBD1 (5 bases). CDR3 length: 16 amino acids. Germline-derived CDR1 and CDR2 are SQVTM and ANQGSEA. The V end lost 3 bases, the J end lost 6 bases, and 23 bases lay between the germline ends. DNA of the CDR3: TGCAGCGTTGAGCCTCATGGCCCCCGGGACTTCAATGGCTACACCTTC. Its protein product is CSVEPHGPRDFNGYTF.

The rearrangement links TRBV29-1 to TRBJ2-4, with D possibly being TRBD1 (5 bases). From germline, CDR1 is SQVTM and CDR2 ANQGSEA. V lost 7 bases to trimming and J lost 0 bases, with 7 bases between them. The CDR3 contains 12 residues. The CDR3 here is CSGTTAKNIQYF. The CDR3 DNA follows: TGCAGCGGGACAACAGCCAAAAACATTCAGTACTTC.

The chain links TRBV7-8 to TRBJ2-3; 9 bases agree with TRBD1. V shed 4 bases, J shed 2 bases, and the junction held 4 bases outside the gene matches. The CDR3 consists of 15 residues. The germline gives CDR1 SGHVS, CDR2 FQNEAQ. DNA of the CDR3: TGTGCCAGCAGCTCGGACAGGGGATTCACAGATACGCAGTATTTT. This gives the protein CASSSDRGFTDTQYF.

This clone showed up many times. The J gene is TRBJ1-5, the V gene TRBV7-3; 7 nucleotides align to TRBD1. V shed 5 bases and J 3 bases; nucleotides not matched to a gene: 10. The CDR3 has 16 residues. In germline, CDR1 is SGHTA, CDR2 FQGTGA. The CDR3 bases are TGTGCCAGCAGCCTACCGACAGGGAGAAACAATCAGCCCCAGCATTTT. Protein product: CASSLPTGRNNQPQHF.

V and J are TRBV7-2 and TRBJ2-2; 8 bases fit TRBD1. The trim removed 5 bases at V and 5 bases at J, leaving 7 bases unmatched. The CDR3 is made up of 15 amino acids. Germline V gives CDR1 SGHTA, CDR2 FQGNSA. CDR3 in DNA: TGTGCCAGCAGCCGCGACAGGGGTGGGACCGGGGAGCTGTTTTTT. This translates into CASSRDRGGTGELFF.

This clone was picked up a small number of times. The rearrangement uses TRBV7-9 and TRBJ1-4; D gene ambiguous. The CDR3 sequence is 12 residues long. The V and J ends lost 4 bases and 8 bases respectively, with 8 bases between them. CDR1 SEHNR and CDR2 FQNEAQ come from the germline V gene (reference sequence). The CDR3 sequence is CASSSQLEKLFF. CDR3 coding DNA: TGTGCCAGCAGCTCGCAGTTAGAAAAACTGTTTTTT. Full variable domain (remainder filled in from reference TRBV7-9 and TRBJ1-4): DTGVSQNPRHKITKRGQNVTFRCDPISEHNRLYWYRQTLGQGPEFLTYFQNEAQLEKSRLLSDRFSAERPKGSFSTLEIQRTEQGDSAMYLCASSSQLEKLFFGSGTQLSVL.

This clone was seen only a few times. The chain uses TRBV29-1 and TRBJ1-2, with a weak D call TRBD1 (5 bases). Germline-derived CDR1 and CDR2 are SQVTM and ANQGSEA. This CDR3 has 12 amino acids. With 6 bases removed from V and 6 bases from J, the gap between germline ends came to 14 bases. CDR3 residues: CSVGDTGNGYTF. In DNA, the CDR3 is TGCAGCGTGGGAGATACAGGAAATGGCTACACCTTC. The full variable domain, with the rest looked up from reference TRBV29-1 and TRBJ1-2, is SAVISQKPSRDICQRGTSLTIQCQVDSQVTMMFWYRQQPGQSLTLIATANQGSEATYESGFVIDKFPISRPNLTFSTLTVSNMSPEDSSIYLCSVGDTGNGYTFGSGTRLTVV.

The chain recombines TRBV11-2 with TRBJ1-5; the D is unclear. V was trimmed by 5 bases and J by 0 bases, leaving 5 bases between them. This CDR3 is 13 amino acids long. From germline, CDR1 is SGHAT and CDR2 FQNNGV. DNA for the CDR3: TGTGCCAGCAGCCCAAATAGCAATCAGCCCCAGCATTTT. This gives the protein CASSPNSNQPQHF.